The 16 T cell receptor beta chains in this list originate from one sample, sequenced in a study of T cell responses to AZD1222 COVID-19 vaccine. Generated by immunoSEQ multiplex PCR, the TCRdb table keeps only in-frame clones and is missing some. The sample has around 66,000 clones, 75% to 85% seen once. Sequenced here: peripheral blood, sampled on day 0 of MenACWY control vaccination. The receptors were gathered from an adult in good health.

Only a few counts were recorded for this clone. The chain is built from TRBV7-2 and TRBJ2-7; D may be TRBD1 (5 bases). Trimming shortened V by 8 bases and J by 2 bases, and 16 bases separated the two germline ends. The CDR3 totals 14 residues. CDR1 is SGHTA, CDR2 FQGNSA, per germline. The CDR3 coding sequence is TGTGCCAGCTCCGAAGGGGCGACACCCTACGAGCAGTACTTC. Translated, it gives CASSEGATPYEQYF.

J is TRBJ2-5 and V is TRBV3-1 (or the pseudogene TRBV3-2); TRBD2 matches at 12 bases. Germline loops: CDR1 LGHDT, CDR2 YNNKEL (reference sequence). CDR3 size: 16 residues. V lost 3 bases to trimming and J lost 2 bases; unmatched junction nucleotides: 4. The CDR3 loop is CASSHSGTSGQETQYF. Here the CDR3 DNA reads TGTGCCAGCAGCCATAGCGGGACTAGCGGGCAAGAGACCCAGTACTTC.

V gene TRBV5-4 combines with J gene TRBJ2-3; the D gene is possibly TRBD2 (6 bases). Germline V gene data show CDR1 as SGHNT and CDR2 as YYREEE (reference sequence). This CDR3 has 16 amino acids. Trimming took off 4 bases at V and 5 bases at J, with 20 bases between the two ends. The CDR3 bases are TGTGCCAGCAGCGGGGGACCGGGACTCCATAGAGATACGCAGTATTTT. This encodes CASSGGPGLHRDTQYF.

The rearrangement uses TRBV6-5 and TRBJ1-1; D remains unclear. The CDR3 consists of 13 residues. The V gene lost 7 bases and the J gene lost 1 base, with 10 bases spanning the gap. The germline gives CDR1 MNHEY, CDR2 SVGAGI. CDR3 sequence: CASNPIGNTEAFF. The CDR3, as DNA: TGTGCCAGCAACCCCATAGGGAACACTGAAGCTTTCTTT.

J is TRBJ1-1 and V is TRBV28, with 8 bases fitting TRBD1. CDR1 is MDHEN, CDR2 SYDVKM, per germline. Germline trimming cut 5 bases from V and 1 base from J; bases unmatched to any gene: 9. This CDR3 has 16 residues. CDR3 region: CASSPDQGAANTEAFF. The CDR3 coding sequence is TGTGCCAGCAGTCCAGACCAGGGGGCGGCGAACACTGAAGCTTTCTTT.

This chain links TRBV18 with TRBJ2-1; 11 positions agree with TRBD2. Germline-derived CDR1 and CDR2 are KGHSH and LQKENI. The CDR3 loop spans 17 amino acids. V shed 6 bases and J 0 bases; nucleotides not matched to a gene: 7. The CDR3 bases are TGTGCCAGCTCGGCTAGCGGGGGGCGTAGCTCCTACAATGAGCAGTTCTTC. This gives the protein CASSASGGRSSYNEQFF.

The V gene is TRBV2, the J gene TRBJ2-5; D is unclear. CDR1 SNHLY and CDR2 FYNNEI come from the germline V gene. V was pared by 6 bases and J by 6 bases, with 8 bases between. This CDR3 is built from 11 residues. In DNA, the CDR3 is TGTGCCAGCAGCTTTTCCCAGACCCAGTACTTC. Translated, it gives CASSFSQTQYF.

V usage is TRBV15 and J usage is TRBJ1-5, with D unresolved. Per germline, CDR1 LNHNV and CDR2 YYDKDF (reference sequence). Trimming cost V 0 bases and J 5 bases, with 11 bases left between them. The CDR3 is made up of 15 amino acids. The CDR3 region is CATSRDALGDQPQHF. CDR3 nucleotide sequence: TGTGCCACCAGCAGAGATGCACTAGGAGATCAGCCCCAGCATTTT.

This rearrangement joins TRBV13 to TRBJ2-3; a possible D gene is TRBD2 (6 bases). V lost 5 bases and J 5 bases, leaving 17 bases between the germline ends. This CDR3 has 15 residues. Germline lookup yields CDR1 PRHDT and CDR2 FYEKMQ (reference sequence). The CDR3 coding sequence is TGTGCCAGCAGCATGGAGGGGCTGATACGAGATACGCAGTATTTT. Encoded protein: CASSMEGLIRDTQYF.

The chain links TRBV4-2 to TRBJ1-2; TRBD1 might be the D (5 bases). V was clipped by 2 bases and J by 8 bases, with 15 bases between them. The germline V gene encodes CDR1 LGHNA and CDR2 YNFKEQ. The CDR3 spans 14 residues. The CDR3 reads CASSQWEASGGYTF. Here the CDR3 DNA reads TGTGCCAGCAGCCAATGGGAGGCCTCAGGGGGCTACACCTTC.

This chain links TRBV23-1 with TRBJ1-5; D may be TRBD1 (6 bases). TRBV23-1 is known as an ORF, though its function is uncertain. The CDR3 has 13 amino acids. Trimming cost V 8 bases and J 0 bases, with 8 bases left between them. As DNA, the CDR3 is TGCGCCAGCCACAGGGATAGCAATCAGCCCCAGCATTTT. Its translation is CASHRDSNQPQHF.

The chain carries TRBV6-5 and TRBJ1-2; D may be TRBD1 (6 bases). The CDR3 totals 14 residues. Looked up from germline, CDR1 is MNHEY and CDR2 is SVGAGI. V lost 7 bases and J lost 5, with 17 bases in between. CDR3 region: CASTSTGTRYGYTF. In DNA, the CDR3 is TGTGCCAGCACCTCAACAGGGACCCGTTATGGCTACACCTTC.

The chain joins TRBV18 to TRBJ1-1; 7 bases are shared with TRBD1. This CDR3 contains 15 residues. The germline gives CDR1 KGHSH, CDR2 LQKENI. V was pared by 2 bases and J by 4 bases, with 7 bases of the junction left unmatched. CDR3 sequence reads: CASSPAKTGTTEAFF. The CDR3, as DNA: TGTGCCAGCTCACCAGCCAAGACAGGGACCACTGAAGCTTTCTTT.

The chain employs TRBV12-3 or TRBV12-4 and TRBJ1-5; D is unclear. CDR3 length equals 13 residues. The V end lost 1 base, the J end lost 7 bases, and 8 bases lay between the germline ends. CDR3: CASSLGSHQPQHF. CDR3 nucleotides: TGTGCCAGCAGTTTAGGGTCCCACCAGCCCCAGCATTTT.

CDR3 sequence: CASSFGGGGNSPLHF. As DNA, the CDR3 is TGTGCCAGCAGTTTTGGGGGGGGAGGGAATTCACCCCTCCACTTT. The rearrangement uses TRBV28 and TRBJ1-6, with TRBD1 as a possible D gene (5 bases). Trimming left V 3 bases short and J 7 bases short, with 13 bases between. From germline, CDR1 is MDHEN and CDR2 SYDVKM. This CDR3 region has 15 residues.

The chain joins TRBV2 to TRBJ2-5; no clear D gene. The CDR3 is 12 amino acids. The V gene's germline CDR1 is SNHLY and CDR2 FYNNEI. Trimming left V 4 bases short and J 5 bases short, with 8 bases between. The DNA for the CDR3 is TGTGCCAGCAGTGGAAGGGCGGAGACCCAGTACTTC. Its protein product is CASSGRAETQYF.